The 17 T cell receptor beta chains reported below all come from one sample, sequenced in a study of T cells after posttransplantation cyclophosphamide. Busulfan-fludarabine conditioning, marrow transplant, and cyclophosphamide on days +3 and +4 were administered. Assay: immunoSEQ multiplex PCR; the TCRdb copy retains only in-frame clones and omits some. This sample carries some 5,000 clones, none of them present only once. Sequences were derived from PBMCs, sampled after allogeneic stem cell transplant with posttransplant cyclophosphamide. All receptors come from a female patient in her 30s who received an allogeneic stem cell transplant from an unrelated donor, was CMV-positive, and had acute and chronic GVHD. Some T cells may be transferred from the graft donor.

This clone appeared many times. V is TRBV27 and J is TRBJ2-7; TRBD2 might be the D (6 bases). Trimming left V 5 bases short and J 3 bases short, with 23 bases between. The germline gives CDR1 MNHEY, CDR2 SMNVEV (reference sequence). The CDR3 extends over 17 amino acids. The chain's CDR3 is CASSRRVLDAGYYEQYF. The CDR3 coding sequence is TGTGCCAGCAGTCGACGGGTCCTTGACGCGGGATACTACGAGCAGTACTTC.

This clone has a count of ten or more. The chain is built from TRBV7-2 and TRBJ2-1, with TRBD2 matching over 8 bases. Germline trimming cut 3 bases from V and 4 bases from J; bases unmatched to any gene: 8. This CDR3 has 16 amino acids. Germline V gene data show CDR1 as SGHTA and CDR2 as FQGNSA. The CDR3 region is CASSFSASGSYNEQFF. DNA of the CDR3: TGTGCCAGCAGCTTCTCGGCTAGCGGGTCATACAATGAGCAGTTCTTC.

This clone occurred many times. CDR3 DNA sequence: TGTGCCAGTAGTATCGCGGCTGCAACTAATGAAAAACTGTTTTTT. Encoded protein: CASSIAAATNEKLFF. The V call is TRBV19, the J call TRBJ1-4; no firm D call. This CDR3 contains 15 residues. V was clipped by 3 bases and J by 0 bases, with 8 bases between them. Germline loops: CDR1 LNHDA, CDR2 SQIVND (reference sequence).

This clone was observed at least ten times. J is TRBJ2-5 and V is TRBV5-4, with D possibly TRBD1 on 5 matching bases. Trimming shortened V by 4 bases and J by 4 bases, and 14 bases separated the two germline ends. CDR1 and CDR2 (germline): SGHNT, YYREEE (reference sequence). The CDR3 sequence is 14 residues long. The CDR3 nucleotides read TGTGCCAGCAGCCTTGACCCAAGGGGAGAGACCCAGTACTTC. Encoded protein: CASSLDPRGETQYF.

The genes are TRBV7-9 and TRBJ2-7; perhaps TRBD2 as D (6 bases). The germline gives CDR1 SEHNR, CDR2 FQNEAQ (reference sequence). V was cut by 3 bases and J by 1 base, with 13 bases left in between. The CDR3 is made up of 15 amino acids. The CDR3 sequence is CASSFPPGTSYEQYF. The DNA of the CDR3 is TGTGCCAGCAGCTTCCCCCCGGGGACTTCCTACGAGCAGTACTTC.

In its sample, this clone is medium-sized. The chain links TRBV12-5 to TRBJ2-5; D is perhaps TRBD2 (5 bases). This CDR3 contains 14 residues. CDR1 is LGHNT and CDR2 is FRNRAP in the germline V gene. V lost 0 bases and J lost 3, with 8 bases in between. Written as DNA, the CDR3 is TGTGCTAGTGGTTTGGTACCGGGGAAAGAGACCCAGTACTTC. Encoded protein: CASGLVPGKETQYF.

This clone has more than one count but fewer than ten. The chain joins TRBV9 to TRBJ2-7, with a tentative D call TRBD2 (5 bases). V dropped 4 bases and J dropped 7 bases, with 15 bases sitting between them. Germline V CDR1 and CDR2: SGDLS, YYNGEE. The CDR3 is 13 residues long. The chain's CDR3 is CASSPARSGEQYF. CDR3 nucleotides: TGTGCCAGCAGCCCCGCCAGGTCGGGGGAGCAGTACTTC.

In this sample, this clone turned up a few times. J is TRBJ2-5 and V is TRBV7-2; the D gene is possibly TRBD2 (5 bases). The J call is doubtful: the DNA matches TRBJ2-7 better. In germline, CDR1 is SGHTA, CDR2 FQGNSA. The CDR3 length is 13 residues. The CDR3: CASSLAGEGEQYF. DNA for the CDR3: TGTGCCAGCAGCTTAGCAGGCGAGGGCGAGCAGTACTTC.

This clone showed up many times. The chain combines TRBV7-6 with TRBJ2-6; maybe TRBD2 (5 bases). This CDR3 spans 17 amino acids. The V and J ends lost 8 bases and 2 bases respectively, with 19 bases between them. Germline CDR1 SGHVS, CDR2 FNYEAQ. CDR3 in amino acids: CASSREKVSPGANVLTF. The CDR3 nucleotides are TGTGCCAGCTCGAGGGAAAAGGTCTCCCCTGGGGCCAACGTCCTGACTTTC.

By share of the sample, this clone is medium-sized. The chain joins TRBV5-1 to TRBJ1-2; D call uncertain. Deletions cut 0 bases from V and 8 bases from J, with 11 bases between. The length of the CDR3 is 13 residues. CDR1 is SGHRS, CDR2 YFSETQ, per germline. This CDR3 is CASSLGRSVGYTF. The CDR3, as DNA: TGCGCCAGCAGCTTGGGACGGAGCGTGGGCTACACCTTC.

This clone has a count of ten or more. V gene TRBV5-6 combines with J gene TRBJ2-7, with TRBD1 as a possible D gene (6 bases). This CDR3 comprises 13 residues. Germline V gene lookup returns CDR1 SGHDT and CDR2 YYEEEE. Trimming stripped 0 bases from V and 3 bases from J, with 7 bases between. The CDR3 is CASSLARGYEQYF. CDR3 coding DNA: TGTGCCAGCAGCTTGGCCAGGGGCTACGAGCAGTACTTC. Using reference TRBV5-6 and TRBJ2-7 for the parts outside the CDR3, the full variable domain is DAGVTQSPTHLIKTRGQQVTLRCSPKSGHDTVSWYQQALGQGPQFIFQYYEEEERQRGNFPDRFSGHQFPNYSSELNVNALLLGDSALYLCASSLARGYEQYFGPGTRLTVT.

This clone was counted many times. The rearrangement links TRBV7-3 to TRBJ2-1; 9 bases agree with TRBD2. V dropped 1 base and J dropped 4; count of bases not matched to a gene: 2. Germline CDR1 SGHTA, CDR2 FQGTGA. The CDR3 spans 15 residues. The DNA for the CDR3 is TGTGCCAGCAGCTTAAGCCTAGCGGGATACAATGAGCAGTTCTTC. This codes for CASSLSLAGYNEQFF.

This clone was observed at least ten times. The CDR3 bases are TGTGCCAGCAGTTTACGGATCCTGGGACTAGCGGGAGGGGTGTACGAGCAGTACTTC. Amino acids: CASSLRILGLAGGVYEQYF. The V gene is TRBV27, the J gene TRBJ2-7, with 16 bases fitting TRBD2. The CDR3 covers 19 residues. CDR1 MNHEY and CDR2 SMNVEV come from the germline V gene (reference sequence). The V and J ends lost 2 bases and 4 bases, in that order; junction bases with no gene match: 11.

This clone was counted at least ten times. The chain combines TRBV14 with TRBJ2-2, with D uncertain. V gave up 3 bases and J gave up 5 bases, with 13 bases separating them. The CDR3 has 15 amino acids. Germline V gene data show CDR1 as SGHDN and CDR2 as FVKESK. CDR3 region: CASSHPGGRTGELFF. CDR3 bases: TGTGCCAGCAGCCATCCTGGCGGCCGGACCGGGGAGCTGTTTTTT.

This clone was counted ten times or more. V gene TRBV30 combines with J gene TRBJ1-1, with TRBD1 identical over 7 bases. The CDR3 consists of 11 residues. J gave up 11 bases and V 5 bases, and 8 bases lay outside the gene matches. The germline V gene has CDR1 GTSNPN and CDR2 SVGIG (reference sequence). In DNA, the CDR3 is TGTGCCTGGGCCCTTGAGGGGGCGGCTTTCTTT. Translated: CAWALEGAAFF. Combining the CDR3 with reference TRBV30 and TRBJ1-1 gives the whole variable domain SQTIHQWPATLVQPVGSPLSLECTVEGTSNPNLYWYRQAAGRGLQLLFYSVGIGQISSEVPQNLSASRPQDRQFILSSKKLLLSDSGFYLCAWALEGAAFFGQGTRLTVV.

The sample holds many counts of this clone. The genes are TRBV21-1 and TRBJ2-1; the table names TRBD2, a call not compared with the DNA. TRBV21-1 is annotated as a pseudogene. CDR3 length equals 18 residues. Here the CDR3 DNA reads TGTGCCAGCAGCAAAGAAAGGACTAGCGGGATGGATTTGGGTGAGCAGTTCTTC. This sequence encodes CASSKERTSGMDLGEQFF.

This clone is medium-sized by share. V is TRBV5-4 and J is TRBJ2-1; TRBD1 might be the D (5 bases). The CDR3 spans 12 residues. Germline V gives CDR1 SGHNT, CDR2 YYREEE (reference sequence). The V end lost 10 bases, the J end lost 10 bases, and 18 bases lay between the germline ends. The chain's CDR3 is CAFSAGSTEQFF. CDR3 sequence (DNA): TGTGCCTTTTCGGCAGGGTCGACGGAGCAGTTCTTC.